The rows below give T cell receptor beta chains drawn from one sample of a study of T cell responses to AZD1222 COVID-19 vaccine. Method: immunoSEQ multiplex PCR; TCRdb's copy keeps in-frame clones and lacks some. The sample has about 110,000 clones; roughly 85% are singletons. Sequenced material: peripheral blood, taken on day 0 of AZD1222 vaccination. Receptors originate from an adult in good health. The CDR3 runs from the conserved cysteine through the conserved F or W. Clone sizes are given selectively: once, few, many, or a class where the clone is expanded.

v_call clone_size cdr3_aa
TRBV12-3/TRBV12-4 - CASSSLGTGELFF
TRBV29-1 - CSVRVGGDTEAFF
TRBV28 - CASSSLGANNSPLHF
TRBV3-1/TRBV3-2 once CASSQERAFPVQYF
TRBV9 - CASSVGLLQGNTEAFF
TRBV25-1 - CASSEYLGQGPSPLHF
TRBV27 once CASSSKAGTANEQYF
TRBV14 - CASSQGELAGGTQETQYF
TRBV19 - CASTRGQGYPDTQYF
TRBV18 - CASSPTPEQTQYF
TRBV15 - CATSRDRVSDYGYTF
TRBV28 - CASSQGTAGNTEAFF
TRBV7-8 once CASSLGQNTEAFF
TRBV7-3 - CASSLERNTGELFF
TRBV28 - CASSLGWGDSPLHF
TRBV2 - CASSKHIAIREGIF
TRBV11-1 - CASSPLGDRGTDTQYF
TRBV7-7 - CASSKDRDEKLFF
TRBV21-1 - CASSKRSLSIVQKTQYF
TRBV24-1 - CAAASTGENSPLHF
TRBV6-2/TRBV6-3 - CASSYTGTVTDTQYF
TRBV7-9 - CASSSGKVEQYF
TRBV25-1 - CASSESGTGPYEQYF
TRBV18 - CASSPPGTGANEKLFF
TRBV11-2 - CASSFFGQGLNTEAFF
TRBV7-8 - CASSLGLRGTATRETQYF
TRBV28 - CASRDTRLYEQYF
TRBV12-5 - CASGLQNLQGINTEAFF
TRBV2 - CASSAGGLREDTQYF
TRBV19 - CASSTPAQASGNTIYF
TRBV7-2 - CASSFSPTWVSQPQHF
TRBV4-3 - CASSQDHWTSDYEQYF
TRBV29-1 - CSVLEAVANEKLFF
TRBV6-5 - CASRGQAGGSPLHF
TRBV5-4 - CASSPGTRSGNTEAFF
TRBV7-9 - CASSLAGGTNQPQHF
TRBV10-3 - CAISGTLNTEAFF
TRBV7-9 - CASSSGDPQETQYF
TRBV30 - CAWSGGAGSETQYF
TRBV19 - CASSTTGDTEAFF
TRBV28 - CASRRRIQGNTIYF
TRBV12-3/TRBV12-4 few CASSHSDRPLLRF
TRBV6-6 medium-sized CASSDPGQGPYEQYF
TRBV11-2 - CASSGQAGGSYEQYF
TRBV27 - CASSRSRLAGDYELFF
TRBV13 - CASTNTGRGSTEAFF
TRBV11-3 - CASSLGAGPNEKLFF
TRBV6-5 - CAIRRSRGYNEQFF
TRBV5-1 - CASSLGTGGWETQYF
TRBV12-3/TRBV12-4 once CASSLLGNQPQHF
TRBV28 - CASRGSVTNEKLFF
TRBV19 - CASRGQSTYNEQFF
TRBV7-3 - CASSRGREKNEQFF
TRBV7-2 - CASSLTVALINNEQFF
TRBV28 - CASSFRETQYF
TRBV10-3 - CAISPGLAGGVETQYF
TRBV21-1 - CASSKGAWASSGGACDEQFF